These 32 T cell receptor beta chains were sequenced from one sample in a study of T cells of healthy individuals. A single record per CDR3 protein comes from TCRdb applying MiXCR to the 5' RACE reads. The sample holds approximately 52,000 distinct CDR3 sequences, roughly 15% seen once. The receptors were gathered from a human donor in good health.

This clonotype occurred many times. This sequence joins TRBV7-2 and TRBJ2-1; 11 positions agree with TRBD2. Germline loops: CDR1 SGHTA, CDR2 FQGNSA. V lost 4 bases and J lost 4; bases outside the gene matches: 6. The CDR3 extends over 16 amino acids. This CDR3 is CASSSLAGGLYNEQFF. The DNA of the CDR3 is TGTGCCAGCAGCTCGCTAGCGGGGGGTCTATACAATGAGCAGTTCTTC.

This clonotype showed up just a few times. The chain couples TRBV12-5 to TRBJ2-3; D possibly corresponds to TRBD1 (6 bases). From germline, CDR1 is LGHNT and CDR2 FRNRAP. V lost 1 base and J lost 4, with 9 bases in between. This CDR3 is 14 amino acids long. The CDR3 coding sequence is TGTGCTAGTGGTTTGGAGGGGGACGCAGATACGCAGTATTTT. It yields the protein CASGLEGDADTQYF.

The chain links TRBV3-1 to TRBJ2-3; 8 bases agree with TRBD1. CDR3 length equals 15 residues. J was trimmed by 2 bases and V by 5 bases; bases with no gene match: 6. Germline V gene data show CDR1 as LGHDT and CDR2 as YNNKEL (reference sequence). The CDR3 DNA sequence: TGTGCCAGCAGCTATGGACAGGGCTACACAGATACGCAGTATTTT. Its translation: CASSYGQGYTDTQYF.

V usage is TRBV5-1 and J usage is TRBJ2-7; 8 nucleotides align to TRBD2. Germline CDR1 is SGHRS and CDR2 is YFSETQ. The CDR3 consists of 14 residues. J lost 2 bases, V lost 5 bases, and 6 bases had no gene match. CDR3 bases: TGCGCCAGCAGAGGACAAGCGGGGGCCTACGAGCAGTACTTC. This encodes CASRGQAGAYEQYF.

This clonotype was counted between two and nine times. V and J are TRBV5-1 and TRBJ2-7, with a possible D match to TRBD2 (5 bases). The CDR3 has 16 amino acids. V was pared by 4 bases and J by 1 base, with 18 bases between. Germline values: CDR1 SGHRS, CDR2 YFSETQ. The CDR3 sequence is CASSPRRGRTSYEQYF. In nucleotides, the CDR3 is TGCGCCAGCAGCCCACGCCGAGGACGGACTTCCTACGAGCAGTACTTC.

The chain combines TRBV2 with TRBJ2-1, with TRBD2 matching 8 bases. The CDR3 runs 14 residues. Germline V lookup: CDR1 SNHLY, CDR2 FYNNEI. The V segment lost 6 bases and the J segment 7 bases; nucleotides outside the gene matches: 8. In DNA form, the CDR3 reads TGTGCCAGCAGGCTCACGGGCGGGGGGAATGAGCAGTTCTTC. Translating it yields CASRLTGGGNEQFF.

This clonotype was seen at least ten times. This sequence joins TRBV14 and TRBJ1-4; perhaps TRBD1 as D (6 bases). The CDR3 contains 14 residues. The germline V gene encodes CDR1 SGHDN and CDR2 FVKESK. The V end lost 6 bases, the J end lost 4 bases, and 12 bases lay between the germline ends. CDR3 coding DNA: TGTGCCAGCAGAGGGGGGGGAGTTAATGAAAAACTGTTTTTT. Translation gives CASRGGGVNEKLFF.

Ten or more counts support this clonotype. This chain uses TRBV19 with TRBJ2-7; D is perhaps TRBD2 (5 bases). The CDR3 covers 15 residues. Per the germline V gene, CDR1 is LNHDA and CDR2 is SQIVND (reference sequence). The ends were cut back, 4 bases at V and 3 bases at J, with 16 bases in the middle. The CDR3 loop reads CASSKYISENYEQYF. The CDR3 coding sequence is TGTGCCAGTAGTAAGTATATTAGCGAGAACTACGAGCAGTACTTC.

This clonotype was observed many times. The rearrangement links TRBV7-8 to TRBJ2-3, with D perhaps TRBD1 or TRBD2 (6 bases each). The length of the CDR3 is 16 residues. V was cut by 3 bases and J by 0 bases, with 13 bases left in between. Germline V CDR1 and CDR2: SGHVS, FQNEAQ. CDR3 residues: CASSFGGRKSTDTQYF. CDR3 DNA sequence: TGTGCCAGCAGCTTCGGGGGCCGGAAAAGCACAGATACGCAGTATTTT.

This clonotype has more than one count but fewer than ten. The chain joins TRBV20-1 to TRBJ2-1; the match to TRBD2 covers 8 bases. The CDR3 contains 14 residues. In germline, CDR1 is DFQATT, CDR2 SNEGSKA (reference sequence). V gave up 1 base and J gave up 9 bases; unmatched junction bases: 8. DNA for the CDR3: TGCAGTGCTAGAGGGGCGGGAGGAGCAGGTGAGCAGTTCTTC. Translation gives CSARGAGGAGEQFF.

This clonotype was counted at least ten times. The genes are TRBV11-2 and TRBJ1-5; D gene uncertain. The CDR3 has 15 amino acids. From germline, CDR1 is SGHAT and CDR2 FQNNGV. With 0 bases removed from V and 3 bases from J, the gap between germline ends came to 9 bases. The CDR3 loop is CASSLDHSYNQPQHF. The CDR3 DNA reads TGTGCCAGCAGCTTAGATCACAGCTACAATCAGCCCCAGCATTTT.

V is TRBV24-1 and J is TRBJ2-2; 7 bases fit TRBD1. V shed 6 bases and J 3 bases; nucleotides not matched to a gene: 3. The CDR3 spans 14 residues. CDR1 is KGHDR and CDR2 is SFDVKD in the germline V gene. CDR3 region: CATSTGADTGELFF. CDR3 bases: TGTGCCACCAGTACAGGGGCCGACACCGGGGAGCTGTTTTTT.

This clonotype was counted many times. V and J are TRBV29-1 and TRBJ1-1; weak D call: TRBD1 (5 bases). Trimming took 4 bases from V and 0 from J, leaving 6 bases between them. CDR1 is SQVTM, CDR2 ANQGSEA, per germline. The CDR3 sequence is 12 residues long. The CDR3 reads CSVGQLNTEAFF. The CDR3 bases are TGCAGCGTTGGACAGCTGAACACTGAAGCTTTCTTT.

This clonotype was seen at least ten times. The chain has TRBV29-1 and TRBJ2-5; TRBD1 might be the D (6 bases). Germline V gene lookup returns CDR1 SQVTM and CDR2 ANQGSEA. The CDR3 is 13 residues long. The ends were cut back, 6 bases at V and 4 bases at J, with 15 bases in the middle. This CDR3 reads CSVGTLGAETQYF. For the CDR3, the DNA is TGCAGCGTGGGGACCCTGGGGGCAGAGACCCAGTACTTC.

This clonotype showed up many times. The J gene is TRBJ1-1, the V gene TRBV7-2; 9 bases are a match to TRBD1. The CDR3 has 13 amino acids. The V gene's germline CDR1 is SGHTA and CDR2 FQGNSA. J was trimmed by 4 bases and V by 3 bases; bases with no gene match: 0. The CDR3 region is CASSLTGGTEAFF. CDR3 DNA sequence: TGTGCCAGCAGCTTGACAGGGGGCACTGAAGCTTTCTTT.

This clonotype was found a few times. The chain recombines TRBV19 with TRBJ2-2; TRBD1 matches 8 bases. Germline V CDR1 and CDR2: LNHDA, SQIVND (reference sequence). V shed 7 bases, J shed 7 bases, and the junction held 5 bases outside the gene matches. This CDR3 is 13 amino acids long. CDR3 coding DNA: TGTGCCAGTACGGGACAGGCCGTCGGGGAGCTGTTTTTT. This sequence encodes CASTGQAVGELFF.

This clonotype has a handful of counts. The chain uses TRBV20-1 and TRBJ1-5; 7 bases map to TRBD1. J gave up 5 bases and V 4 bases, and 2 bases lay outside the gene matches. The CDR3 has 12 amino acids. Germline CDR1 and CDR2: DFQATT and SNEGSKA (reference sequence). The CDR3 here is CSATTGDQPQHF. In nucleotides, the CDR3 is TGCAGTGCTACCACAGGGGATCAGCCCCAGCATTTT.

This clonotype occurred a few times. The chain has TRBV11-2 and TRBJ2-5; the D gene could be TRBD1 or TRBD2 (6 bases each). The V and J ends lost 5 bases and 5 bases respectively, with 18 bases between them. Germline V CDR1 and CDR2: SGHAT, FQNNGV. The CDR3 sequence is 15 residues long. CDR3 residues: CASSRSSPGAETQYF. CDR3 DNA: TGTGCCAGCAGCCGAAGTAGTCCGGGGGCGGAGACCCAGTACTTC. The whole variable domain, remainder taken from reference TRBV11-2 and TRBJ2-5, is EAGVAQSPRYKIIEKRQSVAFWCNPISGHATLYWYQQILGQGPKLLIQFQNNGVVDDSQLPKDRFSAERLKGVDSTLKIQPAKLEDSAVYLCASSRSSPGAETQYFGPGTRLLVL.

This clonotype was picked up many times. V is TRBV7-6 and J is TRBJ2-1; TRBD2 matches at 14 bases. CDR3 length: 18 amino acids. Germline values: CDR1 SGHVS, CDR2 FNYEAQ. J gave up 1 base and V 3 bases, and 5 bases lay outside the gene matches. CDR3 amino acids: CASSFRTSGGLSYNEQFF. The CDR3 nucleotides are TGTGCCAGCAGCTTTCGGACTAGCGGGGGGTTGTCCTACAATGAGCAGTTCTTC.

Ten or more counts support this clonotype. The chain is built from TRBV2 and TRBJ2-1; D is unclear. The CDR3 has 16 residues. The ends were cut back, 2 bases at V and 0 bases at J, with 11 bases in the middle. The germline CDR1 and CDR2 sequences are SNHLY and FYNNEI. CDR3 bases: TGTGCCAGCAGTGAAATAGGCGTCAGCTCCTACAATGAGCAGTTCTTC. Translation gives CASSEIGVSSYNEQFF.

This clonotype was seen a few times. The chain combines TRBV5-4 with TRBJ2-3; the match to TRBD2 covers 7 bases. The germline gives CDR1 SGHNT, CDR2 YYREEE (reference sequence). Unmatched junction bases numbered 10, after V lost 4 bases and J lost 2 bases. CDR3 size: 16 residues. CDR3 nucleotide sequence: TGTGCCAGCAGCGGGGAAGCGGGAACTAACACAGATACGCAGTATTTT. It translates to CASSGEAGTNTDTQYF.

The chain links TRBV25-1 to TRBJ2-2, with D possibly matching TRBD1 (6 bases). Germline loops: CDR1 MGHDK, CDR2 SYGVNS. The length of the CDR3 is 14 residues. V lost 3 bases, J lost 7 bases, and 12 bases lay in between. The CDR3 sequence is CASSDPGDHGELFF. The CDR3 DNA is TGTGCCAGCAGTGATCCAGGGGACCACGGGGAGCTGTTTTTT.

This clonotype has more than one count but fewer than ten. J is TRBJ2-7 and V is TRBV6-2 or TRBV6-3; the D gene is possibly TRBD2 (7 bases). V gave up 8 bases and J gave up 6 bases, with 20 bases separating them. The germline gives CDR1 MNHEY, CDR2 SVGEGT. The CDR3 extends over 14 amino acids. DNA for the CDR3: TGTGCCAGCGAAGAAGGGGGGGACCATCCCGAGCAGTACTTC. Translating it yields CASEEGGDHPEQYF.

Regarding this clonotype: This may be a read error, as it is one base from a much larger clone. The chain recombines TRBV11-2 with TRBJ1-2; the D gene is possibly TRBD1 (6 bases). Germline assignment: CDR1 SGHAT and CDR2 FQNNGV. The CDR3 spans 13 residues. The CDR3 DNA reads as TGTGACAGCAGCTTAGGGACACACTATGGCTACACCTTC. Its translation is CDSSLGTHYGYTF.

This clonotype has only a few counts. The chain recombines TRBV5-1 with TRBJ2-7; 12 positions match TRBD1. The CDR3 consists of 15 residues. Per germline, CDR1 SGHRS and CDR2 YFSETQ. V was pared by 2 bases and J by 7 bases, with 7 bases of the junction left unmatched. This chain's CDR3 is CASSFGGTGGREQYF. CDR3 DNA sequence: TGCGCCAGCAGCTTCGGTGGGACAGGGGGCAGGGAGCAGTACTTC.

At least ten counts were recorded for this clonotype. The rearrangement links TRBV6-6 to TRBJ1-6; the match to TRBD1 covers 7 bases. CDR1 and CDR2 (germline): MNHNY, SVGAGI (reference sequence). V lost 6 bases, J lost 7 bases, and 6 bases stayed unmatched. This CDR3 is 14 amino acids long. CDR3 amino acids: CASSRDSLNSPLHF. Written as DNA, the CDR3 is TGTGCCAGCAGCCGGGACAGCCTCAATTCACCCCTCCACTTT.

This clonotype was seen a handful of times. The rearrangement joins TRBV5-1 to TRBJ2-2; 12 nucleotides match TRBD2. Germline V gives CDR1 SGHRS, CDR2 YFSETQ. Trimming removed 0 bases from V and 0 bases from J; junction bases left unmatched: 0. The CDR3 is made up of 17 amino acids. This CDR3 is CASSLGLAGANTGELFF. The DNA for the CDR3 is TGCGCCAGCAGCTTGGGACTAGCGGGGGCGAACACCGGGGAGCTGTTTTTT.

The chain recombines TRBV10-3 with TRBJ1-1, with no clear D. Trimming cost V 2 bases and J 1 base, with 5 bases left between them. Germline V gene lookup returns CDR1 ENHRY and CDR2 SYGVKD. The CDR3 runs to 13 residues. CDR3 residues: CAISELGNTEAFF. CDR3 DNA sequence: TGTGCCATCAGTGAGCTGGGGAACACTGAAGCTTTCTTT.

There are a few counts of this clonotype. The chain couples TRBV5-6 to TRBJ2-3; 9 nucleotides line up with TRBD1. This CDR3 has 15 amino acids. V lost 4 bases and J lost 4; bases outside the gene matches: 7. Germline assignment: CDR1 SGHDT and CDR2 YYEEEE. The CDR3 coding sequence is TGTGCCAGCAGCCAGGGACAGGGATTTTCAGATACGCAGTATTTT. It is translated as CASSQGQGFSDTQYF.

CDR3 bases: TGTGCCATCACCGGGACAGGGAAATCTGGAAACACCATATATTTT. Its translation is CAITGTGKSGNTIYF. The rearrangement joins TRBV10-3 to TRBJ1-3, with 9 positions matching TRBD1. Germline V gene sequence: CDR1 ENHRY, CDR2 SYGVKD. V shed 7 bases, J shed 1 base, and the junction held 5 bases outside the gene matches. This CDR3 comprises 15 residues.

The J gene is TRBJ1-3, the V gene TRBV7-2; D is perhaps TRBD1 (5 bases). This CDR3 is 15 amino acids long. Germline V gene sequence: CDR1 SGHTA, CDR2 FQGNSA. V gave up 4 bases and J gave up 0 bases, with 10 bases separating them. CDR3 coding DNA: TGTGCCAGCAGCTCAACAGGTCCCTCTGGAAACACCATATATTTT. It translates to CASSSTGPSGNTIYF.

On this clonotype itself: It may be a read error: a sequence one base away is much more abundant. V gene TRBV5-1 combines with J gene TRBJ2-3; D is ambiguous. The CDR3 totals 14 residues. Germline V CDR1 and CDR2: SGHRS, YFSETQ. V lost 4 bases and J lost 6, with 15 bases in between. This chain's CDR3 is CASSKPERVDTQYF. The CDR3 nucleotides are TGCGCCAGCAGCAAGCCGGAGAGAGTGGATACGCAGTATTTT.